Given below is one T cell receptor (beta chain) in context. As yet, its antigen is unknown. Random hexamers were used to reverse transcribe the RNA input (roughly 0.5 to 1 ug). A multiplex approach, immunoSEQ multiplex PCR, amplified TCR beta CDR3 across 54 Vbeta and 13 Jbeta. Each CDR3 protein gets one entry after TCRdb re-called the immunoSEQ multiplex PCR reads with MiXCR. The table shows 70,000 to 100,000 distinct CDR3 sequences, with about 96% occurring only once. The CDR3 spans 12 residues. Deletions cut 4 bases from V and 6 bases from J, with 7 bases between. The data derive from a study of CD8 T cells in Susac syndrome. Study-wide points: The study identified about seventeen and five Susac-specific public clones in total CD8+ and CD8+ TEMRA repertoires. Maximal CD8+ clonal expansion in Susac was observed within TEMRA cells and among active patients.

Sequenced sample: CD8+ T cells from PBMCs. The V gene is TRBV12-3 or TRBV12-4, the J gene TRBJ1-5, with D unclear. The sequence derives from a human donor with Susac syndrome. CDR3 DNA: TGTGCCAGCAGTTCGCCAGGTCAGCCCCAGCATTTT. Its protein is CASSSPGQPQHF.